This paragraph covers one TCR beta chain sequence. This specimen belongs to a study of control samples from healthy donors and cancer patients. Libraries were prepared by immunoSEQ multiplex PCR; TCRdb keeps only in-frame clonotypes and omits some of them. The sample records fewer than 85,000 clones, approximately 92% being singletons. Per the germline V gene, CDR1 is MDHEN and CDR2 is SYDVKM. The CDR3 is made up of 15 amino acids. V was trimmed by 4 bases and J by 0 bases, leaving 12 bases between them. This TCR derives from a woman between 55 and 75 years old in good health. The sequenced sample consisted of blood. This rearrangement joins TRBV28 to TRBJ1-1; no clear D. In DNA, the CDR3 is TGTGCCAGCAGTTCACCAACCTCTATGAACACTGAAGCTTTCTTT. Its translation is CASSSPTSMNTEAFF.